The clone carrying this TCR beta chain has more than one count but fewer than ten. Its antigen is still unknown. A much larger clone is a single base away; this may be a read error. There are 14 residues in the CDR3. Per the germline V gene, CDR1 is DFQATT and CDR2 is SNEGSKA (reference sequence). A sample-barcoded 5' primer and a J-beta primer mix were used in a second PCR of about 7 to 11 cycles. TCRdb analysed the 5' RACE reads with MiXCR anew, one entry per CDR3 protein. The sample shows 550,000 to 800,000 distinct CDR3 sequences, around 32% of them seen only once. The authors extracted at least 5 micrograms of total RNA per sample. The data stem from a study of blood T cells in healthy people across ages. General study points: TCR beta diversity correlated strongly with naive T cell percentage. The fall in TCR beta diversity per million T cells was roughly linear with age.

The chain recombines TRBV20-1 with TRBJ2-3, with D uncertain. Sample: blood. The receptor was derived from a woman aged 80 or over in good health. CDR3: CNARAPDSTDTQYF. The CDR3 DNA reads TGCAATGCTAGAGCCCCAGATAGCACAGATACGCAGTATTTT.